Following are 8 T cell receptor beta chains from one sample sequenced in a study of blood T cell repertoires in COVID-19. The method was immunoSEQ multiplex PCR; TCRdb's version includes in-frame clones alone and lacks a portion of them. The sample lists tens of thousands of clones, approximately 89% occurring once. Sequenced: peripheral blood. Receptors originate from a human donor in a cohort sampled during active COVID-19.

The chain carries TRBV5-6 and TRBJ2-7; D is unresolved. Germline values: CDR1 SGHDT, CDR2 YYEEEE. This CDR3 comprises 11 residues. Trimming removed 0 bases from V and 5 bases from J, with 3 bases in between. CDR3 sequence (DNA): TGTGCCAGCAGCTTGGTCAACGAGCAGTACTTC. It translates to CASSLVNEQYF.

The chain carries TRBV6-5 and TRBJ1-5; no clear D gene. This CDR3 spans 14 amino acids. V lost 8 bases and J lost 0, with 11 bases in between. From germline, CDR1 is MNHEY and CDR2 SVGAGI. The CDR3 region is CASGRLNSNQPQHF. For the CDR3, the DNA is TGTGCCAGCGGCCGCCTGAATAGCAATCAGCCCCAGCATTTT.

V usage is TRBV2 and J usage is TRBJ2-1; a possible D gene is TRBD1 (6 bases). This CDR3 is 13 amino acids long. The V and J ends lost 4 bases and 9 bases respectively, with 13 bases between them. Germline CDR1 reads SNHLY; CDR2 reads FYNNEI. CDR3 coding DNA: TGTGCCAGCAGTGGAGGGGGTTCGGGTGAGCAGTTCTTC. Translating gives CASSGGGSGEQFF.

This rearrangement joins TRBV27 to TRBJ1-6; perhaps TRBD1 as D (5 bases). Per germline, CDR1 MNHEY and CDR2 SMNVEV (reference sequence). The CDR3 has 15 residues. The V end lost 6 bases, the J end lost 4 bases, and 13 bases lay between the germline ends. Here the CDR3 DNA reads TGTGCCAGCAGCGGCCGAGGACAATATAATTCACCCCTCCACTTT. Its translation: CASSGRGQYNSPLHF.

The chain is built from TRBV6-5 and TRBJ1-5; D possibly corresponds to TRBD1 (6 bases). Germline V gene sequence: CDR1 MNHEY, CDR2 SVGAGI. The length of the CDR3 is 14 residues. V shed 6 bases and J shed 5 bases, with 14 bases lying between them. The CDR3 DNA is TGTGCCAGCAGGCGGACAGTGAGCGATCAGCCCCAGCATTTT. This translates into CASRRTVSDQPQHF.

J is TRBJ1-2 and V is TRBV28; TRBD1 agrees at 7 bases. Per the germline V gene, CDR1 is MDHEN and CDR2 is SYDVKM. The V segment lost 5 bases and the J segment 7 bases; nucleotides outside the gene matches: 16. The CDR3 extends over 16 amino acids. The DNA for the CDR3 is TGTGCCAGCAGTCCTCAAACGACAGGGCGGCTGGGTGGCTACACCTTC. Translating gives CASSPQTTGRLGGYTF.

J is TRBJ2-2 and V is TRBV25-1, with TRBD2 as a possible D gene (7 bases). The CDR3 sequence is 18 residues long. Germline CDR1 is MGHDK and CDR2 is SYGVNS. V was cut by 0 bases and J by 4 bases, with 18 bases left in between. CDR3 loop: CASSEYGLRGGGTGELFF. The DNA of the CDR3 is TGTGCCAGCAGTGAATATGGCCTACGAGGGGGGGGCACCGGGGAGCTGTTTTTT.

CDR3 amino acids: CASSTGYGYTF. Written as DNA, the CDR3 is TGTGCCAGCAGCACAGGGTATGGCTACACCTTC. The chain joins TRBV7-8 to TRBJ1-2; D might be TRBD1 (6 bases). Germline V gene sequence: CDR1 SGHVS, CDR2 FQNEAQ. The CDR3 sequence is 11 residues long. The V end was cut by 5 bases, the J end by 5 bases, with 6 bases between.